Following are 3 T cell receptor beta chains from one sample sequenced in a study of T cells after yellow fever vaccination. TCRdb used MiXCR to reprocess the 5' RACE reads, holding one entry per CDR3 protein. The sample has approximately 600,000 distinct CDR3 sequences; 9% to 15% are singletons. Sequenced here: PBMCs, sampled on the day of the yellow fever booster vaccination. These TCRs come from a man aged 25-45 years who received the YFV17D yellow fever vaccine.

The V gene is TRBV6-1, the J gene TRBJ2-1; D possibly corresponds to TRBD2 (5 bases). Trimming stripped 7 bases from V and 4 bases from J, with 20 bases between. The CDR3 extends over 16 amino acids. The germline V gene encodes CDR1 MNHNS and CDR2 SASEGT. CDR3 sequence (DNA): TGTGCCAGCACCCGGACCCCAAACCGCGGGTACAATGAGCAGTTCTTC. Translation: CASTRTPNRGYNEQFF.

The J gene is TRBJ2-1, the V gene TRBV29-1; a weak D match, TRBD2 (7 bases). V lost 6 bases and J lost 0, with 15 bases in between. There are 15 residues in the CDR3. Germline CDR1 SQVTM, CDR2 ANQGSEA. CDR3 loop: CSVRGGPPSYNEQFF. CDR3 bases: TGCAGCGTGAGGGGGGGACCCCCCTCCTACAATGAGCAGTTCTTC.

This chain uses TRBV11-1 with TRBJ2-2; the match to TRBD1 covers 8 bases. The CDR3 length is 18 residues. Per germline, CDR1 SGHAT and CDR2 FQDESV (reference sequence). V was clipped by 5 bases and J by 4 bases; unmatched bases: 15. In DNA, the CDR3 is TGTGCCAGCAGCCCACGGACAGGGCATGGATATAGCACCGGGGAGCTGTTTTTT. It encodes CASSPRTGHGYSTGELFF. The full variable domain, completed using reference TRBV11-1 and TRBJ2-2, is EAEVAQSPRYKITEKSQAVAFWCDPISGHATLYWYRQILGQGPELLVQFQDESVVDDSQLPKDRFSAERLKGVDSTLKIQPAELGDSAMYLCASSPRTGHGYSTGELFFGEGSRLTVL.